The sequence of this T cell receptor (beta chain) was determined in a study of T cell responses to AZD1222 COVID-19 vaccine. In the case of this clone: The antigen remains undetermined.

Clones were sequenced by immunoSEQ multiplex PCR, and TCRdb holds only the in-frame ones, with some missing. Of nearly 110,000 clones in the sample, around 90% were seen once. Whole-study findings and limits: CD4 TCRs linked to vaccination spanned spike, dominating at 160-218 and 743-854. Donors were largely white British and mainly female; clonal diversity was possibly underestimated.

The V end lost 1 base, the J end lost 5 bases, and 8 bases lay between the germline ends. CDR3 size: 13 residues. The chain is built from TRBV12-3 or TRBV12-4 and TRBJ1-1; D might be TRBD1 (5 bases). Sequences were derived from peripheral blood, sampled on day 0 of AZD1222 vaccination. This TCR came from an adult in good health. CDR3 nucleotide sequence: TGTGCCAGCAGTTTAGGACAGCGGACTGAAGCTTTCTTT. Translation: CASSLGQRTEAFF.